This T cell receptor (beta chain) is from a study of CDR3 diversity in severe acne. This clonotype was observed many times. Germline CDR1 and CDR2: LNHDA and SQIVND (reference sequence). The CDR3 length is 12 residues. V dropped 3 bases and J dropped 7 bases, with 10 bases sitting between them. TCRdb re-called the PCR reads with MiXCR, one entry per CDR3 protein. The sample carries about 84,000 distinct CDR3 sequences, under 65% recorded once. V is TRBV19 and J is TRBJ2-7, with D tentatively TRBD2 (5 bases). The TCR comes from a male donor in good health, without acne. The sample taken for sequencing was blood. As DNA, the CDR3 is TGTGCCAGTAGTATTGGGTTAGCGGAGCAGTACTTC. This codes for CASSIGLAEQYF.